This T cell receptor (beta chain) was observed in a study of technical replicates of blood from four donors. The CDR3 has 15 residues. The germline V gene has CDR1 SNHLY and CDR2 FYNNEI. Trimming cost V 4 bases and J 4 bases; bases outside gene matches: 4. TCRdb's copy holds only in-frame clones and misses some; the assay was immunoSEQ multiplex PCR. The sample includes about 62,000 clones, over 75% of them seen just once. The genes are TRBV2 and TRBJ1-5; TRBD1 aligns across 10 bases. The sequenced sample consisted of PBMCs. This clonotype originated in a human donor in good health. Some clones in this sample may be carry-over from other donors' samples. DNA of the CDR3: TGTGCCAGCAGTGGACAGGGGGCTAAGAATCAGCCCCAGCATTTT. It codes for CASSGQGAKNQPQHF. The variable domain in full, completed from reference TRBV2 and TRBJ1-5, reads EPEVTQTPSHQVTQMGQEVILRCVPISNHLYFYWYRQILGQKVEFLVSFYNNEISEKSEIFDDQFSVERPDGSNFTLKIRSTKLEDSAMYFCASSGQGAKNQPQHFGDGTRLSIL.